This TCR beta chain is from a study of breast tumors, draining lymph nodes, adjacent tissues. Axillary draining lymph nodes of breast cancer patients supplied the node samples. TCRdb redid the calling of the multiplex PCR reads with MiXCR, one entry per CDR3 protein. This sample has 290,000 or so distinct CDR3 sequences, with 30% found just once. Germline CDR1 reads SEHNR; CDR2 reads FQNEAQ (reference sequence). The CDR3 contains 14 residues. The junction had 11 bases not matched to a gene; V was cut back by 5 bases and J by 14 bases. Sequencing was performed on axillary lymph node tissue. The chain links TRBV7-9 to TRBJ2-6; 8 bases agree with TRBD2. The clonotype was recovered from a female donor with breast cancer. Some clones in this sample may be carry-over from other donors' samples. This CDR3 is CASSITGGLIILTF. The CDR3 bases are TGTGCCAGCAGCATCACGGGAGGGCTGATTATCCTGACTTTC.